The entry that follows covers one T cell receptor (beta chain) sequence. No antigen is known for it. No base-level quality is on record; no much larger clone is a single base apart. The data were taken from a study of blood T cell repertoires in COVID-19 (dated by TCRdb to the early 2020s). About the full investigation: Samples covering the acute and convalescent phases of COVID-19 were provided by collaborators in the United States, Italy and Spain. The prospective study material was composed of cDNA or gDNA derived from T cells, B-cell-depleted T cells, or PBMCs. The dataset comprised deeply sampled blood TCRbeta repertoires from subjects exposed to, actively infected with, or recovered from COVID-19. The repertoires were made available in a free public database intended to serve as a resource for research on the immune response to SARS-CoV-2. Samples came from the ongoing ImmuneRACE study (first 160 participants) plus 1,254 subjects from 6 global collaborators. The sample metadata nearly always contained a de-identified subject ID, COVID-19 status, age in years and sex. Where available, HLA class I and class II types were obtained from metadata supplied by the sample provider rather than from assay-based typing. Overall study results and their limits: The amount of clinical and demographic metadata varied by source and participant and was provided uncurated.

The CDR3 measures 15 amino acids from cysteine to phenylalanine. This entry keeps only the CDR3 DNA: 45 bases, framed from base 1. The trim is 1 base for V and 5 bases for J, with a gap of 14 bases between the germline ends. CDR1 is given as LNHDA and CDR2 as SQIVND, both from the germline V gene (reference sequence). The collaborating institutions used their own protocols to collect whole blood in K2EDTA tubes. For TCRbeta analysis, collaborators shipped samples as frozen whole blood, isolated PBMCs, or DNA extracted from either of those sample types. TCRbeta CDR3 regions were amplified from genomic DNA by means of the immunoSEQ Assay, a bias-controlled multiplex PCR. Per the original workflow: The number of nucleated cells in each sample was estimated from the amplification of reference gene primers within the assay. To quantify the absolute abundance of each unique TCRbeta CDR3 rearrangement, sequence reads were collapsed and filtered. Productive Simpson clonality was computed per sample as the square root of Simpson's diversity index over productive rearrangements. Sourced from immuneACCESS, this table was stored by TCRdb with only in-frame sequences that have V and J called. A share of the clones is absent; for the studies checked, an unresolved V gene accounts for under half, and the remainder has no known explanation. V, J and clone size were drawn from that table, and D and trimming were deduced from the DNA. Here the sample has 200,000 to 250,000 clones; around nine tenths occur a single time. The top ten hold about 2.5% of the sample.

The sequence was obtained from an older woman with acute or convalescent COVID-19. Material: peripheral blood. This sequence uses TRBV19 and TRBJ1-2; a weak D assignment points to TRBD1 (6 bases agree). The CDR3 amino acid sequence is: CASSIATGGGYGYTF. The DNA reads TGTGCCAGTAGTATAGCGACAGGCGGGGGGTATGGCTACACCTTC.